The TCR beta chain under discussion was sequenced for a study of T cells expressing NK-cell markers. Study overall: HCMV seropositivity characterized seven of the eight sequenced donors, and seronegativity one. Whole-study results and caveats: About 6 donors had dominant NKG2C+ clonotypes that comprised about 1.0-7.0% of their CD8+ T cells. A handful of donors' CD3+CD56-NKG2C+ cells were dominated by the same clonotypes.

Libraries used 5'RACE template switching adding universal primer site and UMIs. From the 5' RACE reads, TCRdb lists one entry per CDR3 protein and no DNA. Reported are some 600,000 distinct CDR3 sequences; the ten largest clones contain roughly 3.4%. The CDR3 has 16 amino acids. Germline CDR1 and CDR2: SGHVS and FQNEAQ. Turning to this clonotype: The antigen is undetermined.

The gene calls are TRBV7-8 and TRBJ2-2; the D call from TCRdb, TRBD2, cannot be confirmed without DNA. The sample consisted of blood T cells: a sorted CD56 or NKG2C T cell subset, CD4+ or CD8+ T cells, or bulk PBMC T cells (not recorded which). The receptor was derived from a man aged 18 to 29 in good health. CDR3 protein: CASSGTSEMNTGELFF.